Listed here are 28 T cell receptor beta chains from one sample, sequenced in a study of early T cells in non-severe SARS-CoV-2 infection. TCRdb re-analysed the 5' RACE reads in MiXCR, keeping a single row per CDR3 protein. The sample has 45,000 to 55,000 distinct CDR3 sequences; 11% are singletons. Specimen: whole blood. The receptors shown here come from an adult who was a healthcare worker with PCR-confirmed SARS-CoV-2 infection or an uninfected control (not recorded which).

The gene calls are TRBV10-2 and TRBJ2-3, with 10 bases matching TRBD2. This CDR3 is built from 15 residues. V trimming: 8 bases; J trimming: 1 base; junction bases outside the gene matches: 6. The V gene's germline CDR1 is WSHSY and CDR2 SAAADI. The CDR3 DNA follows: TGCGCCAGCCTTGGAACTAGCGGGGGCACAGATACGCAGTATTTT. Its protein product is CASLGTSGGTDTQYF.

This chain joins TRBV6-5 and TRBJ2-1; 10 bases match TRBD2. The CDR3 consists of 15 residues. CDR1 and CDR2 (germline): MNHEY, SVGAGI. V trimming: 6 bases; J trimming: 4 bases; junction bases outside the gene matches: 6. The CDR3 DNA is TGTGCCAGCAGGGCCAGCGGGGGGGGATACAATGAGCAGTTCTTC. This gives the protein CASRASGGGYNEQFF.

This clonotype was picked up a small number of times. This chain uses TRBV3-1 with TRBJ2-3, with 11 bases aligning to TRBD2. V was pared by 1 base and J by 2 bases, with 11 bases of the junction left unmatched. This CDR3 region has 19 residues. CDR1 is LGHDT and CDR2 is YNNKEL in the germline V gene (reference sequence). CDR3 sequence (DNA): TGTGCCAGCAGCCAAGTTATATGGTTAGCGGGAGGGCACACAGATACGCAGTATTTT. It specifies CASSQVIWLAGGHTDTQYF.

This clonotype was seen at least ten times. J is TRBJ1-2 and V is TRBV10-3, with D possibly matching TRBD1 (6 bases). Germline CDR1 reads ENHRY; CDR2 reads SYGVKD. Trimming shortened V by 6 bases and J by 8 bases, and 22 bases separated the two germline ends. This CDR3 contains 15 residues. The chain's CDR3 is CAISRGDTPVEGYTF. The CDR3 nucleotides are TGTGCCATCAGCAGGGGTGACACCCCGGTCGAGGGCTACACCTTC.

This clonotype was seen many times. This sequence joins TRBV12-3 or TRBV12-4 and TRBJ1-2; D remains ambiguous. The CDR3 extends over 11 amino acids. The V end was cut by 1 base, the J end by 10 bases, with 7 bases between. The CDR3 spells CASSLEMAYTF. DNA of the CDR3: TGTGCCAGCAGTTTAGAAATGGCCTACACCTTC.

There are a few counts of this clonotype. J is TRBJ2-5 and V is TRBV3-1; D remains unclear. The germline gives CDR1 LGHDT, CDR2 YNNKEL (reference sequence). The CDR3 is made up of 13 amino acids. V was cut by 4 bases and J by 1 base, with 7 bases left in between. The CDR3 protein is CASSPGVQETQYF. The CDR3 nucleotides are TGTGCCAGCAGCCCCGGAGTCCAAGAGACCCAGTACTTC.

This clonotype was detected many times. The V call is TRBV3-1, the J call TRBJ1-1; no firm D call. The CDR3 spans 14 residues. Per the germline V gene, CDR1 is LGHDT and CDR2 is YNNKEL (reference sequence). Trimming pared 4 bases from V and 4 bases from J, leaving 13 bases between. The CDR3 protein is CASSLRARGTEAFF. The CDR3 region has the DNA TGTGCCAGCAGCCTTCGGGCCCGGGGCACTGAAGCTTTCTTT.

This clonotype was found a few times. The CDR3 spells CASTLVGQGITEAFF. CDR3 coding DNA: TGTGCCAGCACCCTAGTTGGGCAGGGGATTACTGAAGCTTTCTTT. This chain connects TRBV12-3 or TRBV12-4 to TRBJ1-1; D is possibly TRBD1 (6 bases). The V gene lost 7 bases and the J gene lost 5 bases, with 20 bases spanning the gap. The CDR3 length is 15 residues.

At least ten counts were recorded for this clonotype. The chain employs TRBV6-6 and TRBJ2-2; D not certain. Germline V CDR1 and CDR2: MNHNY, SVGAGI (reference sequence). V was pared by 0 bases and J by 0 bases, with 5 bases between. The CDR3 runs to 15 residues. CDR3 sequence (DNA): TGTGCCAGCAGTTACTCAACAGCGAACACCGGGGAGCTGTTTTTT. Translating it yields CASSYSTANTGELFF.

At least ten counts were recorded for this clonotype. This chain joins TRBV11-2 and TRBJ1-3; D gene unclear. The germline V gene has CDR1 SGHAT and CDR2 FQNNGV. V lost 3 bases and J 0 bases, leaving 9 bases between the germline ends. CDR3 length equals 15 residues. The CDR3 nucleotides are TGTGCCAGCAGCTTTGACGCTAGCTCTGGAAACACCATATATTTT. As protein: CASSFDASSGNTIYF.

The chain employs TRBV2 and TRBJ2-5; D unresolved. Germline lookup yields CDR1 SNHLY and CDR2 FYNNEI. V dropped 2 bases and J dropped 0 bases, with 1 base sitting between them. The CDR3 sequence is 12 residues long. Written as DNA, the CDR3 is TGTGCCAGCAGTGAATACCAAGAGACCCAGTACTTC. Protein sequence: CASSEYQETQYF. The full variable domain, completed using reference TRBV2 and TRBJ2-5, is EPEVTQTPSHQVTQMGQEVILRCVPISNHLYFYWYRQILGQKVEFLVSFYNNEISEKSEIFDDQFSVERPDGSNFTLKIRSTKLEDSAMYFCASSEYQETQYFGPGTRLLVL.

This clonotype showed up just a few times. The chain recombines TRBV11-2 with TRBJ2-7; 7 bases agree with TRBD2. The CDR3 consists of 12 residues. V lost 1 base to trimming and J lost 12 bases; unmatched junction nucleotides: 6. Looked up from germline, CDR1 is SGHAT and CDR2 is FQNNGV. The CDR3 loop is CASSLGMREGYF. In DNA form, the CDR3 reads TGTGCCAGCAGCTTAGGGATGAGGGAGGGGTACTTC.

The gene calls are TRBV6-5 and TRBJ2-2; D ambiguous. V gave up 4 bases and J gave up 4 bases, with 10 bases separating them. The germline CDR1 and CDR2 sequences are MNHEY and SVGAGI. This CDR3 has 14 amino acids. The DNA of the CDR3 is TGTGCCAGCAGTTCAGCGAGACCCACCGGGGAGCTGTTTTTT. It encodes CASSSARPTGELFF.

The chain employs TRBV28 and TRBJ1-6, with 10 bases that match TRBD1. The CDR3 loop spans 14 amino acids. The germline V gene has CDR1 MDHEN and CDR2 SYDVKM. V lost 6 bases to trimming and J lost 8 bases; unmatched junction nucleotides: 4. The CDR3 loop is CASRLGQGYSPLHF. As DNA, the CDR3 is TGTGCCAGCAGGCTGGGACAGGGGTATTCACCCCTCCACTTT.

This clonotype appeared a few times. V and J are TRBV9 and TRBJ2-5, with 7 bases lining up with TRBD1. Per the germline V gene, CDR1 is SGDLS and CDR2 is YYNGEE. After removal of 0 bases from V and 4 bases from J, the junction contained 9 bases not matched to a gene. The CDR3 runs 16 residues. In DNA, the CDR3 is TGTGCCAGCAGCGTAGTAGAGGGGGCGGCGGGAGAGACCCAGTACTTC. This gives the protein CASSVVEGAAGETQYF.

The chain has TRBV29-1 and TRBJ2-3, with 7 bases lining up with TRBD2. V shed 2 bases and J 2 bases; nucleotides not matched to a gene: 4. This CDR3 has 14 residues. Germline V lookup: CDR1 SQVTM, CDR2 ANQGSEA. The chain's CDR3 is CSVERLAATDTQYF. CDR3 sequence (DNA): TGCAGCGTTGAACGGCTAGCGGCCACAGATACGCAGTATTTT.

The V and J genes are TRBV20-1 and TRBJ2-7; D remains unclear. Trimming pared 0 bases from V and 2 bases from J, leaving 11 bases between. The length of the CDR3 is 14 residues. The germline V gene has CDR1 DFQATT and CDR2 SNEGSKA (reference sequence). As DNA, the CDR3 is TGCAGTGCTAGAGATCAGCTAGAGGCCTACGAGCAGTACTTC. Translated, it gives CSARDQLEAYEQYF.

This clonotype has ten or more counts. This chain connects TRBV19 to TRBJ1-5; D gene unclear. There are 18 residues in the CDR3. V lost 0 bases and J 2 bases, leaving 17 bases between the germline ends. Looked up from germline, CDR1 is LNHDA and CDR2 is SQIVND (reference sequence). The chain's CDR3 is CASSIDGRKGTGNQPQHF. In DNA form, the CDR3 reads TGTGCCAGTAGTATAGATGGGAGAAAGGGAACGGGCAATCAGCCCCAGCATTTT.

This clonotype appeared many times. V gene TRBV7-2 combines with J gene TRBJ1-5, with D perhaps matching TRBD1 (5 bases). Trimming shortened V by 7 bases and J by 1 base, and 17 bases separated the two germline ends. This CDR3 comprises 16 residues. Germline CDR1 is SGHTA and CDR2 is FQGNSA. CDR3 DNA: TGTGCCAGCACCCTATTCGGGGGAAGCAGCAATCAGCCCCAGCATTTT. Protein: CASTLFGGSSNQPQHF. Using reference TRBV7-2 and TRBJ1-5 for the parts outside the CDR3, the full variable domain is GAGVSQSPSNKVTEKGKDVELRCDPISGHTALYWYRQSLGQGLEFLIYFQGNSAPDKSGLPSDRFSAERTGGSVSTLTIQRTQQEDSAVYLCASTLFGGSSNQPQHFGDGTRLSIL.

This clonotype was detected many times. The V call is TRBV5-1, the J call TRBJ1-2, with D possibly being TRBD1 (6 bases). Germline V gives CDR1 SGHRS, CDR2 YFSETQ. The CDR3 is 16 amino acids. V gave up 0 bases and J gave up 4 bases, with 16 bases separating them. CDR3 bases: TGCGCCAGCAGCTTGGACCTTACGACAGGAGGCTATGGCTACACCTTC. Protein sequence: CASSLDLTTGGYGYTF.

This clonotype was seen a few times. CDR3 residues: CASSVAVGYSGANVLTF. CDR3 nucleotide sequence: TGTGCCAGCAGCGTAGCGGTAGGGTACTCTGGGGCCAACGTCCTGACTTTC. V is TRBV9 and J is TRBJ2-6; unclear D gene. V lost 0 bases and J 0 bases, leaving 10 bases between the germline ends. The CDR3 spans 17 residues. Germline CDR1 and CDR2: SGDLS and YYNGEE.

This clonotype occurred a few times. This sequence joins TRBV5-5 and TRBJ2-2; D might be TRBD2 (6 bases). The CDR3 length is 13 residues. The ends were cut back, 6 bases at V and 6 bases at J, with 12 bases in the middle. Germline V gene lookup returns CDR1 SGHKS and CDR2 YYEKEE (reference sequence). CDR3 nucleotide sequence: TGTGCCAGCATGCATTGGGGGGCCGGGGAGCTGTTTTTT. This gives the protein CASMHWGAGELFF.

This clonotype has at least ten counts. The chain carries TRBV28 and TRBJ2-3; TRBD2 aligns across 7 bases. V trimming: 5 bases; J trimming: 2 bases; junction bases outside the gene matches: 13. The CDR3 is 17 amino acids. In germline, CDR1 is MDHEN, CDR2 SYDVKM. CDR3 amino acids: CASSTALGLADTDTQYF. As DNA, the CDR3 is TGTGCCAGCAGTACCGCGCTGGGGCTAGCGGACACAGATACGCAGTATTTT.

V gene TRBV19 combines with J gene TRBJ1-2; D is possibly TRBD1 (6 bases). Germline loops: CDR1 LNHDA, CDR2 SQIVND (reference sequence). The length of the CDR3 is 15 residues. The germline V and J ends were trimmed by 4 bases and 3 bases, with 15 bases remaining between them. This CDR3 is CASSTRTDTYYGYTF. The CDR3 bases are TGTGCCAGTAGTACCCGGACAGACACCTACTATGGCTACACCTTC.

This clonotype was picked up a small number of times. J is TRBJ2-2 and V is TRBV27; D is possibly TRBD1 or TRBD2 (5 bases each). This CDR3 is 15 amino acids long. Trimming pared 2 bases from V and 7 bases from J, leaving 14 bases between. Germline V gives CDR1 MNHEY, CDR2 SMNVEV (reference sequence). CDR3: CASSLMSGAHGELFF. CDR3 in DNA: TGTGCCAGCAGTTTAATGTCCGGGGCCCACGGGGAGCTGTTTTTT.

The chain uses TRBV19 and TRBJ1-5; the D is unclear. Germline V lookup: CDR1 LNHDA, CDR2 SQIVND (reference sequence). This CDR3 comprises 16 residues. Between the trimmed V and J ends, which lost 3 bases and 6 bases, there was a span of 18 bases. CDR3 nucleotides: TGTGCCAGTAGTATCCAGCCTCGACTTGTAAGTCAGCCCCAGCATTTT. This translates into CASSIQPRLVSQPQHF.

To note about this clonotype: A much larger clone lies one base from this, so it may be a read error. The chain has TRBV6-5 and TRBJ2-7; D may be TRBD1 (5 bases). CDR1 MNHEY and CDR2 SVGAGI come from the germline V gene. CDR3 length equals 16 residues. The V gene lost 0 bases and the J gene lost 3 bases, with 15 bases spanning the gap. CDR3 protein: CASSYSGREVIYEQYF. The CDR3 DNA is TGTGCCAGCAGTTACTCGGGCAGGGAAGTGATCTACGAGCAGTACTTC.

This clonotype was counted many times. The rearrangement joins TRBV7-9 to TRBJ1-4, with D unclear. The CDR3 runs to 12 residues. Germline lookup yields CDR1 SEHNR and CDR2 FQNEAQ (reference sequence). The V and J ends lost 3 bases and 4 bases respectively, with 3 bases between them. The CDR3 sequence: CASSFLNEKLFF. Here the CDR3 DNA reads TGTGCCAGCAGCTTCCTTAATGAAAAACTGTTTTTT.